These 16 T cell receptor beta chains were sequenced from one sample in a study of shared clonotypes between healthy human individuals. As defined, naive CD8 cells were CD45RO-negative and positively selected for CCR7, with terminally differentiated effector memory CD45RA+ cells excluded. Data came from immunoSEQ multiplex PCR; TCRdb stores just in-frame clones and leaves some out. The table shows more than 2 million clones, with 93% occurring only once. Input material: naive CD8+ T cells from PBMCs. The receptors shown here come from a man aged 18 to 30 in good health. Some clones in this sample may be carry-over from other donors' samples.

Turning to this clone: Other nucleotide sequences from this sample produce the same CDR3. CDR3 sequence: CASSPRGTGNQPQHF. CDR3 nucleotides: TGTGCCAGCAGCCCAAGAGGAACCGGGAATCAGCCCCAGCATTTT. The chain links TRBV27 to TRBJ1-5; D not resolved. The V end lost 6 bases, the J end lost 4 bases, and 16 bases lay between the germline ends. The CDR3 has 15 residues. Germline loops: CDR1 MNHEY, CDR2 SMNVEV (reference sequence).

In this sample, this clone turned up a few times. CDR3 amino acids: CASSPGLSTEAFF. The CDR3 coding sequence is TGTGCCAGCAGCCCGGGTCTCTCCACTGAAGCTTTCTTT. This chain links TRBV11-3 with TRBJ1-1; D is uncertain. Germline CDR1 is SGHNT and CDR2 is YENEEA. The CDR3 runs 13 residues. The ends were cut back, 5 bases at V and 4 bases at J, with 11 bases in the middle.

This clone was counted between two and nine times. This chain links TRBV10-3 with TRBJ1-2, with 7 bases fitting TRBD1. The junction had 2 bases not matched to a gene; V was cut back by 4 bases and J by 0 bases. The germline V gene has CDR1 ENHRY and CDR2 SYGVKD. The CDR3 spans 14 residues. The CDR3: CAISVQGANYGYTF. CDR3 in DNA: TGTGCCATCAGTGTGCAGGGGGCTAACTATGGCTACACCTTC.

The chain joins TRBV7-3 to TRBJ2-5, with 8 bases fitting TRBD2. Germline CDR1 is SGHTA and CDR2 is FQGTGA. CDR3 size: 16 residues. With V trimmed by 1 base and J by 5 bases, 9 bases remained unmatched. The CDR3 loop is CASSLIGSGVRETQYF. The CDR3 DNA is TGTGCCAGCAGCTTAATCGGTAGCGGGGTCCGGGAGACCCAGTACTTC.

This clone was seen once. V usage is TRBV2 and J usage is TRBJ2-7; D uncertain. From germline, CDR1 is SNHLY and CDR2 FYNNEI. This CDR3 contains 14 residues. V was shortened by 6 bases and J by 3 bases, with 15 bases between the two germline ends. The CDR3 bases are TGTGCCAGCAGCCCAACGGTACACAACTACGAGCAGTACTTC. Translation gives CASSPTVHNYEQYF. The variable domain in full, with the rest retrieved from reference TRBV2 and TRBJ2-7, is EPEVTQTPSHQVTQMGQEVILRCVPISNHLYFYWYRQILGQKVEFLVSFYNNEISEKSEIFDDQFSVERPDGSNFTLKIRSTKLEDSAMYFCASSPTVHNYEQYFGPGTRLTVT.

Comment on this clone: Other nucleotide sequences in the sample specify the same CDR3. J is TRBJ2-1 and V is TRBV27, with D unclear. CDR3 length: 10 residues. Trimming removed 6 bases at V and 7 bases at J, with 4 bases between. Germline CDR1 reads MNHEY; CDR2 reads SMNVEV (reference sequence). Here the CDR3 DNA reads TGTGCCAGCAGGGGTAATGAGCAGTTCTTC. Its translation: CASRGNEQFF.

Written as DNA, the CDR3 is TGTGCCAGCAGCTTACAACTATACACAGATACGCAGTATTTT. Translated: CASSLQLYTDTQYF. The chain uses TRBV11-2 and TRBJ2-3; D is ambiguous. There are 14 residues in the CDR3. In germline, CDR1 is SGHAT, CDR2 FQNNGV. Trimming took off 2 bases at V and 2 bases at J, with 8 bases between the two ends. The variable domain in full, completed from reference TRBV11-2 and TRBJ2-3, reads EAGVAQSPRYKIIEKRQSVAFWCNPISGHATLYWYQQILGQGPKLLIQFQNNGVVDDSQLPKDRFSAERLKGVDSTLKIQPAKLEDSAVYLCASSLQLYTDTQYFGPGTRLTVL.

This clone was recorded once. The chain links TRBV7-8 to TRBJ2-7; 9 bases line up with TRBD2. CDR1 SGHVS and CDR2 FQNEAQ come from the germline V gene. Unmatched junction bases numbered 10, after V lost 5 bases and J lost 5 bases. The CDR3 is 15 amino acids. The CDR3 region has the DNA TGTGCCAGCAGCGAGTACAGCGGGAGGATCCACGAGCAGTACTTC. Translating gives CASSEYSGRIHEQYF.

This chain joins TRBV9 and TRBJ2-1; TRBD1 is a possible D gene (6 bases). Looked up from germline, CDR1 is SGDLS and CDR2 is YYNGEE. CDR3 length: 14 residues. V was clipped by 6 bases and J by 10 bases, with 20 bases between them. This chain's CDR3 is CASTLTGDTREQFF. CDR3 in DNA: TGTGCCAGCACGTTGACAGGTGATACCCGGGAGCAGTTCTTC.

This clone was found once. Within the sample, other DNA sequences also encode this same CDR3. This rearrangement joins TRBV11-2 to TRBJ1-1, with D possibly matching TRBD1 (5 bases). CDR1 is SGHAT and CDR2 is FQNNGV in the germline V gene. The CDR3 spans 12 residues. The germline V and J ends were trimmed by 5 bases and 5 bases, with 9 bases remaining between them. The CDR3 nucleotides are TGTGCCAGCAGCCCTGGGGGAACTGAAGCTTTCTTT. This codes for CASSPGGTEAFF.

A word on this clone: Distinct nucleotide sequences in the sample also encode this CDR3. This chain uses TRBV27 with TRBJ2-7; possibly TRBD1 for D (6 bases). Germline-derived CDR1 and CDR2 are MNHEY and SMNVEV (reference sequence). CDR3 size: 13 residues. V gave up 6 bases and J gave up 2 bases, with 11 bases separating them. Written as DNA, the CDR3 is TGTGCCAGCAGCCTCAACAGGGCCTACGAGCAGTACTTC. Translating gives CASSLNRAYEQYF.

J is TRBJ2-7 and V is TRBV5-1; 7 nucleotides line up with TRBD2. V lost 0 bases and J lost 5; bases outside the gene matches: 2. CDR1 is SGHRS and CDR2 is YFSETQ in the germline V gene. The CDR3 runs 13 residues. CDR3 coding DNA: TGCGCCAGCAGCTTGGCCGGGGGGAACGAGCAGTACTTC. This encodes CASSLAGGNEQYF.

For this clone: Other DNA sequences within the sample encode an identical CDR3. V and J are TRBV27 and TRBJ1-1, with no clear D. With 5 bases removed from V and 5 bases from J, the gap between germline ends came to 12 bases. The CDR3 loop spans 13 amino acids. The germline gives CDR1 MNHEY, CDR2 SMNVEV (reference sequence). CDR3 sequence reads: CASSPLGDTEAFF. Here the CDR3 DNA reads TGTGCCAGCAGTCCGTTGGGAGATACTGAAGCTTTCTTT.

The rearrangement uses TRBV28 and TRBJ2-7; D might be TRBD2 (5 bases). Trimming cost V 5 bases and J 2 bases, with 16 bases left between them. This CDR3 is built from 15 residues. CDR1 is MDHEN, CDR2 SYDVKM, per germline. The CDR3, as DNA: TGTGCCAGCAGTCGACGGGAATTAAGTACCTACGAGCAGTACTTC. This gives the protein CASSRRELSTYEQYF.

The V gene is TRBV28, the J gene TRBJ2-3, with a weak D call TRBD2 (6 bases). This CDR3 region has 16 residues. V lost 2 bases, J lost 0 bases, and 12 bases lay in between. CDR1 and CDR2 (germline): MDHEN, SYDVKM. The CDR3 is CASSLPRGVSTDTQYF. DNA of the CDR3: TGTGCCAGCAGTTTACCCCGCGGGGTTAGCACAGATACGCAGTATTTT.

V gene TRBV28 combines with J gene TRBJ1-5, with unresolved D. Looked up from germline, CDR1 is MDHEN and CDR2 is SYDVKM. The V end lost 3 bases, the J end lost 0 bases, and 6 bases lay between the germline ends. This CDR3 has 14 amino acids. The CDR3 is CASSFRSSNQPQHF. In DNA form, the CDR3 reads TGTGCCAGCAGTTTCCGGTCTAGCAATCAGCCCCAGCATTTT.